The 10 T cell receptor beta chains below were found in one sample sequenced in a study of control samples from healthy donors and cancer patients. Assay used: immunoSEQ multiplex PCR; TCRdb lists only in-frame clones, some missing. The sample lists 120,000 or so clones, about 90% occurring once. Material: blood. Receptors originate from a man aged 55 to 70 in good health.

V gene TRBV28 combines with J gene TRBJ1-4, with a possible D match to TRBD1 (5 bases). V was trimmed by 1 base and J by 4 bases, leaving 13 bases between them. Per germline, CDR1 MDHEN and CDR2 SYDVKM. CDR3 length: 16 residues. This CDR3 is CASSLLDTAYNEKLFF. The CDR3 DNA reads as TGTGCCAGCAGTTTATTGGACACTGCGTATAATGAAAAACTGTTTTTT.

This chain links TRBV13 with TRBJ1-6; a possible D gene is TRBD1 (5 bases). Germline CDR1 reads PRHDT; CDR2 reads FYEKMQ (reference sequence). Trimming took 8 bases from V and 7 from J, leaving 12 bases between them. This CDR3 spans 13 amino acids. The CDR3 loop is CASLQGRNSPLHF. DNA for the CDR3: TGTGCCAGCCTCCAGGGTAGGAATTCACCCCTCCACTTT.

V is TRBV28 and J is TRBJ1-5; 12 nucleotides match TRBD1. The V segment lost 4 bases and the J segment 6 bases; nucleotides outside the gene matches: 4. The CDR3 is 15 residues long. Germline V gene lookup returns CDR1 MDHEN and CDR2 SYDVKM. CDR3 sequence: CASSSGTGGFQPQHF. The DNA of the CDR3 is TGTGCCAGCAGTTCAGGGACAGGGGGCTTTCAGCCCCAGCATTTT. The complete variable domain, with remaining parts taken from reference TRBV28 and TRBJ1-5, reads DVKVTQSSRYLVKRTGEKVFLECVQDMDHENMFWYRQDPGLGLRLIYFSYDVKMKEKGDIPEGYSVSREKKERFSLILESASTNQTSMYLCASSSGTGGFQPQHFGDGTRLSIL.

V usage is TRBV18 and J usage is TRBJ1-2; unclear D gene. Germline CDR1 and CDR2: KGHSH and LQKENI. Trimming shortened V by 1 base and J by 0 bases, and 6 bases separated the two germline ends. The CDR3 is 14 residues long. In DNA form, the CDR3 reads TGTGCCAGCTCACCACAGGGTACTAACTATGGCTACACCTTC. This sequence encodes CASSPQGTNYGYTF.

The chain recombines TRBV6-5 with TRBJ1-5; D remains unclear. The CDR3 sequence is 11 residues long. V lost 8 bases, J lost 7 bases, and 9 bases lay in between. The germline V gene has CDR1 MNHEY and CDR2 SVGAGI. The CDR3 loop reads CASSQQQPQHF. CDR3 in DNA: TGTGCCAGCTCTCAGCAGCAGCCCCAGCATTTT.

The chain joins TRBV18 to TRBJ1-3, with D tentatively TRBD1 (5 bases). Between the trimmed V and J ends, which lost 5 bases and 0 bases, there was a span of 14 bases. This CDR3 region has 16 residues. Germline V gene lookup returns CDR1 KGHSH and CDR2 LQKENI. CDR3 sequence reads: CASSSRQGVSGNTIYF. CDR3 DNA sequence: TGTGCCAGCTCATCTAGACAAGGGGTCTCTGGAAACACCATATATTTT.

The V gene is TRBV7-3, the J gene TRBJ1-1; D is perhaps TRBD1 (6 bases). In germline, CDR1 is SGHTA, CDR2 FQGTGA. V was trimmed by 5 bases and J by 4 bases, leaving 11 bases between them. The CDR3 length is 13 residues. The CDR3 here is CASSEQGGTEAFF. As DNA, the CDR3 is TGTGCCAGCAGCGAACAGGGTGGCACTGAAGCTTTCTTT.

The chain uses TRBV12-3 or TRBV12-4 and TRBJ1-1, with D possibly TRBD1 on 6 matching bases. Trimming took 2 bases from V and 10 from J, leaving 11 bases between them. The CDR3 has 12 amino acids. The CDR3, as DNA: TGTGCCAGCAGTTTAAGTGTAGGGGGAGCTTTCTTT. It specifies CASSLSVGGAFF.

The CDR3: CASSEAGGPTDTQYF. CDR3 DNA sequence: TGTGCCAGCAGTGAAGCGGGGGGGCCTACAGATACGCAGTATTTT. The J gene is TRBJ2-3, the V gene TRBV6-1, with D possibly being TRBD2 (7 bases). CDR1 is MNHNS, CDR2 SASEGT, per germline. CDR3 length: 15 residues. The V end lost 0 bases, the J end lost 3 bases, and 10 bases lay between the germline ends.

This chain joins TRBV28 and TRBJ2-7; TRBD1 matches 7 bases. This CDR3 contains 13 residues. The V and J ends lost 3 bases and 6 bases, in that order; junction bases with no gene match: 5. In germline, CDR1 is MDHEN, CDR2 SYDVKM. The CDR3 coding sequence is TGTGCCAGCAGTTTTCTACAGGGGTTCGAGCAGTACTTC. It specifies CASSFLQGFEQYF.